This T cell receptor (beta chain) was sequenced for a study of shared clonotypes between healthy human individuals. The assay was carried out at the deep level. Profiled with immunoSEQ multiplex PCR; TCRdb holds only in-frame clones, not every one. The sample lists 450,000 to 600,000 clones, 79% occurring once. Those who donated were healthy HIV-negative adults, with no recent acute infections or vaccinations reported. All donors were Caucasian adults living in Nashville, Tennessee. Germline values: CDR1 SNHLY, CDR2 FYNNEI. Between the trimmed V and J ends, which lost 6 bases and 0 bases, there was a span of 12 bases. The CDR3 totals 15 residues. This clone was observed a handful of times.

Sample: PBMCs. This TCR came from a woman between 40 and 50 years old in good health. Some clones in this sample may be carry-over from other donors' samples. The genes are TRBV2 and TRBJ1-5; D gene ambiguous. CDR3 residues: CASSGPPNSNQPQHF. As DNA, the CDR3 is TGTGCCAGCAGCGGCCCCCCCAATAGCAATCAGCCCCAGCATTTT.